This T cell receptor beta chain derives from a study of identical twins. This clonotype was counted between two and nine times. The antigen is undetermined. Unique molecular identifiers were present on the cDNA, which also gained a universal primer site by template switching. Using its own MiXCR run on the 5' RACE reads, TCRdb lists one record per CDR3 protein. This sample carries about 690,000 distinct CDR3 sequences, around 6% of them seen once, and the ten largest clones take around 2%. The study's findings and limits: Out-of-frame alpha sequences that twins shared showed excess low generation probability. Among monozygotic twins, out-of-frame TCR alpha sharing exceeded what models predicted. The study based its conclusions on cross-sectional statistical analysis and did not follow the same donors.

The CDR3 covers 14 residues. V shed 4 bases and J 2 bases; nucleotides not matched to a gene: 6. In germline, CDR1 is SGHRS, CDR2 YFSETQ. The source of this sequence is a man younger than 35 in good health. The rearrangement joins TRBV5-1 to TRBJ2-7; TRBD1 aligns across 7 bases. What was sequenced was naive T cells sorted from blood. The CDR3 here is CASSAGDRPYEQYV. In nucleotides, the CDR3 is TGCGCCAGCAGCGCTGGGGACAGACCCTACGAGCAGTACGTC.